These T cell receptor beta chains were read from a single sample in a study of shared T cell receptors in the human thymus. Sequencing used immunoSEQ multiplex PCR; TCRdb keeps in-frame clones, though not all of them. The repertoire holds around 730,000 clones, with approximately 83% as singletons. These same data were also listed under a study on human thymus T cells.

The specimen sequenced was thymocytes. The receptors were gathered from a girl in the first two years of life with a congenital heart defect. Both conserved end residues are part of each CDR3. D genes are given only for firm matches. A row's size may be missing; if present it is once, few, many or a size class.

size,V,D,J,CDR3,DNA
NA,TRBV27,TRBD1,TRBJ1-2,CASSWTGVGDYGYTF,TGTGCCAGCAGCTGGACAGGGGTGGGCGACTATGGCTACACCTTC
NA,TRBV19,TRBD1,TRBJ1-1,CASSTSGQGYASVEMNTEAFF,TGTGCCAGTAGTACCTCAGGACAGGGGTATGCCTCAGTCGAGATGAACACTGAAGCTTTCTTT
NA,TRBV7-2,TRBD1,TRBJ2-7,CASSRPWTGKVKGYEQYF,TGTGCCAGCAGCCGCCCCTGGACAGGGAAGGTTAAGGGATACGAGCAGTACTTC
NA,TRBV4-1,TRBD2,TRBJ2-3,CASSQVTAGSTDTQYF,TGCGCCAGCAGCCAAGTTACAGCGGGGAGCACAGATACGCAGTATTTT
NA,TRBV25-1,NA,TRBJ1-2,CASKGGGANYGYTF,TGTGCCAGCAAAGGGGGAGGGGCCAACTATGGCTACACCTTC
NA,TRBV5-1,TRBD1,TRBJ1-2,CASSEDREGGYTF,TGCGCCAGCAGCGAGGACAGGGAAGGTGGGTACACCTTC
NA,TRBV4-1,NA,TRBJ1-2,CASSQGVFGYTF,TGCGCCAGCAGCCAAGGCGTATTCGGCTACACCTTC
NA,TRBV12-5,NA,TRBJ1-4,CASGLDPVRELFF,TGTGCTAGTGGTTTGGATCCTGTCAGGGAACTGTTTTTT
NA,TRBV11-2,NA,TRBJ1-3,CASSLERVSFGMDTIYF,TGTGCCAGCAGCTTAGAACGGGTATCGTTCGGTATGGACACCATATATTTT
NA,TRBV5-5,NA,TRBJ2-3,CASSLVGAGLASTDTQYF,TGTGCCAGCAGCTTGGTGGGGGCAGGACTCGCTAGCACAGATACGCAGTATTTT
few,TRBV11-2,NA,TRBJ2-5,CASSSGTGTKKTQYF,TGTGCCAGCAGCTCCGGGACTGGAACCAAGAAGACCCAGTACTTC
NA,TRBV29-1,NA,TRBJ1-4,CSGGMSGPDEKLFF,TGCAGCGGAGGAATGTCAGGGCCGGACGAAAAACTGTTTTTT
NA,TRBV2,NA,TRBJ1-3,CASSGADSGNTIYF,TGTGCCAGCAGTGGGGCAGACTCTGGAAACACCATATATTTT
few,TRBV5-1,NA,TRBJ1-2,CASSVATEYHGYTF,TGCGCCAGCAGTGTTGCGACGGAGTATCATGGCTACACCTTC
NA,TRBV29-1,NA,TRBJ2-7,CSVEFRDPYEQYF,TGCAGCGTTGAGTTCCGGGATCCCTACGAGCAGTACTTC
NA,TRBV6-5,NA,TRBJ1-2,CASGKGTRGYGYTF,TGTGCCAGTGGTAAGGGGACTCGCGGATATGGCTACACCTTC
NA,TRBV7-3,TRBD2,TRBJ2-2,CASSPSERRTSSKAGELFF,TGTGCCAGCAGCCCAAGCGAGCGCAGGACTAGTTCCAAGGCCGGGGAGCTGTTTTTT
once,TRBV5-4,TRBD1,TRBJ1-5,CASSDGRTGTPQHF,TGTGCCAGCAGCGACGGGCGGACAGGGACTCCCCAGCATTTT
NA,TRBV28,NA,TRBJ1-6,CASSLSIGDFNSPLHF,TGTGCCAGCAGTTTAAGTATTGGGGACTTCAATTCACCCCTCCACTTT
NA,TRBV5-4,NA,TRBJ1-2,CASSPSRQVTGYTF,TGTGCCAGCAGCCCCAGCCGACAGGTTACGGGCTACACCTTC
NA,TRBV4-3,TRBD2,TRBJ2-1,CASSDDWKRGGYEQFF,TGCGCCAGCAGCGACGACTGGAAGCGGGGGGGATATGAGCAGTTCTTC
NA,TRBV6-1,NA,TRBJ1-1,CASSPGGTEAFF,TGTGCCAGCAGCCCGGGGGGCACTGAAGCTTTCTTT
NA,TRBV27,NA,TRBJ2-3,CASSPEGADTQYF,TGTGCCAGCAGCCCGGAGGGTGCAGATACGCAGTATTTT
NA,TRBV10-3,NA,TRBJ2-3,CAITSTRSRLNFYTDTQYF,TGTGCCATCACCTCGACTAGGTCACGCCTTAACTTCTACACAGATACGCAGTATTTT
NA,TRBV10-3,NA,TRBJ2-3,CAISESRGQSSTDTQYF,TGTGCCATCAGTGAGTCGCGGGGGCAATCTAGCACAGATACGCAGTATTTT
few,TRBV30,NA,TRBJ1-1,CAWGYGTTNTEAFF,TGTGCCTGGGGTTATGGGACAACGAACACTGAAGCTTTCTTT
NA,TRBV9,NA,TRBJ1-2,CASSVNSANRTADGYTF,TGTGCCAGCAGCGTTAACTCAGCGAACAGGACAGCAGATGGCTACACCTTC
NA,TRBV7-8,TRBD2,TRBJ2-1,CASGGRSSYNEQFF,TGTGCCAGCGGCGGGAGAAGCTCCTACAATGAGCAGTTCTTC
NA,TRBV2,NA,TRBJ1-5,CASSGRGMGGNQPQHF,TGTGCCAGCAGTGGCCGGGGGATGGGGGGAAATCAGCCCCAGCATTTT
NA,TRBV4-3,TRBD2,TRBJ2-1,CASSQEAGGPINEQFF,TGCGCCAGCAGCCAAGAGGCGGGGGGCCCCATCAATGAGCAGTTCTTC
NA,TRBV2,NA,TRBJ2-2,CASTQGTLNTGELFF,TGTGCCAGCACCCAAGGGACACTCAACACCGGGGAGCTGTTTTTT
NA,TRBV29-1,NA,TRBJ1-1,CSARSRGEDTEAFF,TGCAGCGCCCGCTCCCGGGGAGAGGACACTGAAGCTTTCTTT
NA,TRBV4-3,NA,TRBJ2-7,CASSQDPPGENEQYF,TGCGCCAGCAGCCAAGATCCCCCGGGGGAGAACGAGCAGTACTTC
NA,TRBV19,NA,TRBJ1-2,CASIIRGGTNYGYTF,TGTGCCAGTATCATACGAGGGGGTACTAACTATGGCTACACCTTC
NA,TRBV7-2,NA,TRBJ1-5,CASSLGQGNQPQHF,TGTGCCAGCAGCTTGGGGCAGGGCAATCAGCCCCAGCATTTT
NA,TRBV6-1,TRBD1,TRBJ2-6,CASSEAPTGFLSNPFSGANVLTF,TGTGCCAGCAGTGAAGCCCCGACAGGGTTCCTTTCCAATCCCTTCTCTGGGGCCAACGTCCTGACTTTC
NA,TRBV4-1,NA,TRBJ1-6,CASSQDLRGTMSYSYNSPLHF,TGCGCCAGCAGCCAAGATCTTCGTGGGACTATGTCCTACTCCTATAATTCACCCCTCCACTTT
NA,TRBV7-2,TRBD1,TRBJ1-3,CASSLAGTGFGNTIYF,TGTGCCAGCAGCTTAGCTGGGACAGGGTTTGGAAACACCATATATTTT
once,TRBV19,NA,TRBJ1-1,CANSLEAGTEAFF,TGTGCCAATAGCCTCGAGGCGGGCACTGAAGCTTTCTTT
NA,TRBV4-3,NA,TRBJ1-1,CASSLLQGRVAFF,TGCGCCAGCAGCCTACTGCAGGGGAGGGTAGCTTTCTTT
NA,TRBV7-9,TRBD1,TRBJ2-1,CASSPPNQQGPSYNEQFF,TGTGCCAGCAGCCCACCAAACCAACAGGGGCCGTCCTACAATGAGCAGTTCTTC
NA,TRBV19,TRBD1,TRBJ1-2,CASSITGGGCTF,TGTGCCAGTAGTATTACAGGGGGAGGCTGCACCTTC
NA,TRBV27,TRBD1,TRBJ2-2,CASSLHSGTGATGELFF,TGTGCCAGCAGTTTACATTCCGGGACAGGGGCCACCGGGGAGCTGTTTTTT
NA,TRBV25-1,NA,TRBJ1-6,CASSAPRQDHYNSPLHF,TGTGCCAGCAGTGCCCCCCGACAGGACCATTATAATTCACCCCTCCACTTT
few,TRBV2,TRBD1,TRBJ1-6,CASSLNRGPDRSYNSPLHF,TGTGCCAGCAGTCTTAACAGGGGCCCGGACAGGTCCTATAATTCACCCCTCCACTTT
NA,TRBV5-1,TRBD1,TRBJ2-7,CASREQGVDEQYF,TGCGCCAGCAGGGAACAGGGGGTGGACGAGCAGTACTTC
NA,TRBV25-1,TRBD1,TRBJ2-4,CASSEDKQGARDNIQYF,TGTGCCAGCAGTGAGGATAAACAGGGGGCGAGGGATAACATTCAGTACTTC